The present T cell receptor (beta chain) was sequenced within a study of tumor-infiltrating lymphocytes in primary liver carcinoma. General study points: Lesser overlap characterized tumor-adjacent and tumor-blood pairs relative to tumor region pairs.

Blood RNA came from unsorted whole blood; germline DNA was also extracted. This clonotype has ten or more counts. Its cognate antigen is unknown. A constant-region primer primed TCR beta cDNA synthesis from about 550 ng of total RNA. It was through three nested multiplex PCR rounds of slightly modified ARM-PCR that TCR beta libraries arose. It was with TRBV1-TRBV30 forward primers and a C-beta reverse primer that the first two PCR rounds were run, at about 9 cycles each. TCRdb used MiXCR to reprocess the multiplex PCR reads, holding one entry per CDR3 protein. The sample consists of 330,000 or so distinct CDR3 sequences, about 65% of them appearing once. This CDR3 region has 14 residues. Trimming cost V 6 bases and J 3 bases, with 12 bases left between them.

V and J are TRBV12-3 or TRBV12-4 and TRBJ2-4; D is possibly TRBD2 (6 bases). This clonotype originated in a man aged 35-49 years with primary liver carcinoma and hepatitis B virus infection. Sequencing used peripheral blood. CDR3 sequence reads: CASSTTAGKNIQYF. CDR3 bases: TGTGCCAGCAGCACCACAGCGGGCAAAAACATTCAGTACTTC.